Here is one T cell receptor (beta chain) with its context. What it binds is unknown. Libraries were prepared by immunoSEQ multiplex PCR; TCRdb keeps only in-frame clonotypes and omits some of them. Of 20,000 to 30,000 clones in the sample, roughly 80% were seen once. The data were obtained in a study of graft-versus-host responses after intestinal transplantation. Study information: Transplantation in recipients was multivisceral, liver-intestinal, or isolated intestinal. Study conclusions and caveats: High graft-versus-host to host-versus-graft T cell clonal ratios marked allografts of patients with graft-donor macrochimerism. Recipient-marrow GvH clones were detected, some having first appeared in ileum or blood.

Specimen: unstimulated CD4+ T cells sorted from spleen or lymph node cells, collected before intestinal transplant. The sequence was obtained from a human donor who received an intestinal transplant.

The CDR3 here is CASSYSRDTARAIYF. In DNA form, the CDR3 reads TGTGCCAGCAGTTACTCGAGAGACACGGCTCGCGCCATATATTTT. V usage is TRBV6-5 and J usage is TRBJ1-3, with D unclear. The CDR3 totals 15 residues. V lost 0 bases and J lost 11, with 17 bases in between. The V gene's germline CDR1 is MNHEY and CDR2 SVGAGI.